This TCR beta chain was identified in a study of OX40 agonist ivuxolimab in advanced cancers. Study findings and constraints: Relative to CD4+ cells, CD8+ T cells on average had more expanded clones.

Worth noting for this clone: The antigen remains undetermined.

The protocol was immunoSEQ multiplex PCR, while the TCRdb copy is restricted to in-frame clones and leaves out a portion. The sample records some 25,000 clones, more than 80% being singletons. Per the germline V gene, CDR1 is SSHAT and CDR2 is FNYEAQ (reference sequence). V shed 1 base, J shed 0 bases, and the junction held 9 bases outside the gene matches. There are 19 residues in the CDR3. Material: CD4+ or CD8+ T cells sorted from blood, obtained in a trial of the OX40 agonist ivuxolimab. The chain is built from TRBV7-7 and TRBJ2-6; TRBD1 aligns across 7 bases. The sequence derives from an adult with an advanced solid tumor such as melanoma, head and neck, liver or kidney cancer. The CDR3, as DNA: TGTGCCAGCAGCTTAGTAGACAGGGAAAGAAACTCTGGGGCCAACGTCCTGACTTTC. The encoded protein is CASSLVDRERNSGANVLTF.